Listed below are T cell receptor beta chains from one sample, sequenced in a study of lymphopenia after photon versus proton radiotherapy. Libraries were prepared by immunoSEQ multiplex PCR; TCRdb keeps only in-frame clonotypes and omits some of them. Found here are 65,000 or so clones, roughly 90% of them singletons; the top ten hold roughly 13%. The sample consisted of peripheral blood, taken from a patient treated with proton-based radiotherapy. All receptors derive from a man older than 75 with esophageal cancer. Each CDR3 is given with its conserved first and last residue. Fields, in order: V gene, J gene, clone size, D gene, CDR3 DNA, CDR3 protein. A D gene is named only where the DNA matches it firmly. The size entry is marked missing in some rows and otherwise reads once, few, many or a size class.

>TRBV27|TRBJ1-2|.|TRBD1
TGTGCCAGCAGAGGAACAGGGGGTGTCTATGGCTACACCTTC
CASRGTGGVYGYTF
>TRBV5-6|TRBJ2-1|.|.
TGTGCCAGCAGCTCGTACTTTACAGGGGGGGTTCGGTTCTTC
CASSSYFTGGVRFF
>TRBV27|TRBJ2-1|.|.
TGTGCCAGCAGTTTATCGCGGGACCTATACAATGAGCAGTTCTTC
CASSLSRDLYNEQFF
>TRBV7-8|TRBJ2-1|.|.
TGTGCCAGCAGCTTTACCAGGGCCTACAATGAGCAGTTCTTC
CASSFTRAYNEQFF
>TRBV7-8|TRBJ2-1|.|.
TGTGCCAGCAGCCCGCCGGTTAGCGTCTACAATGAGCAGTTCTTC
CASSPPVSVYNEQFF
>TRBV27|TRBJ2-1|few|.
TGTGCCAGCAGTTACTCACAGAGGCAGGTGTTCTTC
CASSYSQRQVFF
>TRBV6-5|TRBJ2-3|.|.
TGTGCCAGCAGTTACTCTCCCCCAGCGGGAGATACGCAGTATTTT
CASSYSPPAGDTQYF
>TRBV11-2|TRBJ2-7|.|TRBD2
TGTGCCAGCAGCTTAGCCCCGGGGGGGTCCTACGAGCAGTACTTC
CASSLAPGGSYEQYF
>TRBV28|TRBJ1-1|.|.
TGTGCCAGCTCTATCCAGGGGTGGGGCACTGAAGCTTTCTTT
CASSIQGWGTEAFF
>TRBV11-2|TRBJ1-4|once|TRBD1
TGTGCCAGCAGCACCTACAGGGGGCCTAATGAAAAACTGTTTTTT
CASSTYRGPNEKLFF
>TRBV19|TRBJ1-5|.|.
TGTGCCAGTAGTACGAGACAGACTAATCAGCCCCAGCATTTT
CASSTRQTNQPQHF
>TRBV30|TRBJ2-3|.|TRBD2
TGTGCCTGGCACGGGACTAGCGGGGGAGCAGATACGCAGTATTTT
CAWHGTSGGADTQYF
>TRBV7-9|TRBJ1-2|few|TRBD1
TGTGCCAGCAGCCCACGAACAGGGGAATTGGACTATGGCTACACCTTC
CASSPRTGELDYGYTF
>TRBV5-4|TRBJ2-5|.|TRBD1
TGTGCCAGCAGCCCGGGAATCACAGGGGAACAAGAGACCCAGTACTTC
CASSPGITGEQETQYF
>TRBV7-9|TRBJ1-5|.|.
TGTGCCAGCAGCTTGACAGGAGGAGGGAATAGCAATCAGCCCCAGCATTTT
CASSLTGGGNSNQPQHF
>TRBV2|TRBJ2-5|.|.
TGTGCCAGCAGTATAGAGATTGAGACCCAGTACTTC
CASSIEIETQYF
>TRBV2|TRBJ2-7|few|.
TGTGCCAGCAGTGAAATGGACAGAGTACTATACGAGCAGTACTTC
CASSEMDRVLYEQYF
>TRBV5-8|TRBJ2-1|.|.
TGTGCCAGCAGCTTGTGGGGGGGCGCGACCTACAATGAGCAGTTCTTC
CASSLWGGATYNEQFF
>TRBV4-3|TRBJ1-2|.|.
TGCGCCAGCAGCCAAGTTGGTTTGGACTTTCCGTACCATTTGACCTCTGGCTACACCTTC
CASSQVGLDFPYHLTSGYTF
>TRBV5-1|TRBJ2-2|.|.
TGCGCCAGCAGCTCCACGGACCGGAACACCGGGGAGCTGTTTTTT
CASSSTDRNTGELFF
>TRBV27|TRBJ2-5|.|.
TGTGCCAGCAGTTTACTAAGACGGGAGACCCAGTACTTC
CASSLLRRETQYF
>TRBV9|TRBJ1-2|.|.
TGTGCCAGCAGCGCGGACAGCCAGACCTATGGCTACACCTTC
CASSADSQTYGYTF
>TRBV5-1|TRBJ1-1|.|.
TGCGCCAGCAGCTTGGCGCAGAGAAACACTGAAGCTTTCTTT
CASSLAQRNTEAFF
>TRBV30|TRBJ2-7|few|.
TGTGCCTGGAGGGACGAGTTCTACGAGCAGTACTTC
CAWRDEFYEQYF
>TRBV5-6|TRBJ2-4|.|TRBD1
TGTGCCAGCAGCTTGAGGGACCAACCCCAGGGGGACATTCAGTACTTC
CASSLRDQPQGDIQYF
>TRBV6-1|TRBJ2-3|.|TRBD1
TGTGCCAGCAGCCTGGACAGGGGGACAGATACGCAGTATTTT
CASSLDRGTDTQYF